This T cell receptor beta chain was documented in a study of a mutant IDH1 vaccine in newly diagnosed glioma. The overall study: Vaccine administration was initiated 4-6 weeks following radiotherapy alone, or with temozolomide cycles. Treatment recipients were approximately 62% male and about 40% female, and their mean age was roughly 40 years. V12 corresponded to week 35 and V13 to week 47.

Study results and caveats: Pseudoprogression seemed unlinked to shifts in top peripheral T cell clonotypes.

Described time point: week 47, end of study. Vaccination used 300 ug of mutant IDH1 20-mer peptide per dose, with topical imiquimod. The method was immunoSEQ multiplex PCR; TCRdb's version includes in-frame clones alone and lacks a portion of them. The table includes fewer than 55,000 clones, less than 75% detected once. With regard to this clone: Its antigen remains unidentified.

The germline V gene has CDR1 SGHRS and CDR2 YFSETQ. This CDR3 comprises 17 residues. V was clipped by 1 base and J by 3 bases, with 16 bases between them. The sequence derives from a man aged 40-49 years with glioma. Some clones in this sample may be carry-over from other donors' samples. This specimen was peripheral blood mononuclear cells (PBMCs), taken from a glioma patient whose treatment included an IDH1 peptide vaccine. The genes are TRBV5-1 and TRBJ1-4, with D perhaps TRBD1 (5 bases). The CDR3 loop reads CASSLRTPGGANEKLFF. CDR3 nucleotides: TGCGCCAGCAGCTTGAGAACGCCGGGGGGGGCTAATGAAAAACTGTTTTTT.